This TCR beta chain was found in a study of sequential checkpoint blockade in melanoma (dated by TCRdb to 2018 to 2020). Broadly, across the study: Patients were assigned by 1:1 randomization to either first-line nivolumab followed by ipilimumab (arm A) or ipilimumab followed by nivolumab (arm B). Maintenance nivolumab was given following each of the two trial sequences. What the study reported, not specific to this receptor: The response-prediction model combining TCR metrics and mutation burden needs validation in larger, independent patient cohorts.

The germline V gene (reference sequence) yields LNHDA for CDR1 and SQIVND for CDR2. Cut back by 7 bases and 6 bases, the V and J ends lie 9 bases apart. The CDR3 runs 12 amino acids, cysteine and phenylalanine included. Only the CDR3 part of the read is kept: 36 bases, read in frame from the first base. This clone appeared a few times. Its antigen specificity is not known. There are no base qualities to consult, and no much larger clone falls within one base. The immunoSEQ Assay was used to immunosequence TCRbeta CDR3 regions from genomic DNA. Prior to high-throughput sequencing, genomic DNA was amplified by bias-controlled multiplex PCR. In the source study's methods: To quantify the absolute abundance of each unique TCRbeta CDR3 region, the sequences were collapsed and filtered. Clonality was defined as 1 minus Pielou's evenness and was calculated using productive rearrangements only. A previously published method was used to identify clones with significantly greater frequencies in on-treatment samples than in baseline samples. The immuneACCESS repertoire file appears here via TCRdb, limited to in-frame rearrangements. These files lack a portion of the clones; in checked studies, under half of the deficit traces to unresolved V genes, and the cause of the others is not known. The V and J calls and clone size were taken over from that table, and D and trimming were inferred from the DNA. The sample table lists 34,000 or so clones, about four fifths of them with a count of one. In total, the top ten clones hold about 18% of the sample.

The treatment or condition label, as the study defines it: randomized to nivolumab then ipilimumab (arm A) or the reverse (arm B). No trial patient had received prior DNA-damaging chemotherapy. A FACS Aria II flow cytometer was used to sort live CD3+CD8+ cells that were negative for CD19 and CD56 from thawed PBMCs. Samples were obtained from patients with melanoma enrolled in CheckMate 064, a randomized, open-label phase II trial of sequential checkpoint blockade. Leukapheresis was used to collect peripheral blood mononuclear cells, which were then purified with Ficoll-Paque and frozen in human serum with roughly 9% DMSO. Right after sorting, the blood CD3+CD8+ cells were verified to be >98% pure, and DNA extraction followed.

The clonotype was recovered from a human donor with melanoma. The rearranged segments are TRBV19 and TRBJ2-2; D gene: possibly TRBD2, on 6 matching bases. This specimen was CD8+ T cells sorted from blood (inferred from file names), taken from a patient given nivolumab and ipilimumab in sequence. The encoded CDR3 is CASIAAAGELFF. The DNA sequence reads TGTGCCAGTATAGCGGCGGCCGGGGAGCTGTTTTTT.